This T cell receptor (beta chain) was captured in a study of blood T cell repertoires in COVID-19. On the study more broadly: In each case, the material was cDNA or gDNA derived from T cells, B-cell-depleted T cells, or PBMCs.

Trimming took 5 bases from V and 2 from J, leaving 9 bases between them. Per germline, CDR1 MDHEN and CDR2 SYDVKM. CDR3 length equals 13 residues. Participant-reported clinical history was the basis for cohort assignment. Authors' analysis steps: Reference gene primers were amplified, and this amplification served to estimate nucleated cell counts. Sequenced by immunoSEQ multiplex PCR; TCRdb stores in-frame clones only, minus some. That table supplies the V and J calls and clone size; D and trimming were determined from the DNA. In the table there are roughly 300,000 clones, roughly 86% of which are singletons.

The sequence derives from a woman under 40 who had recovered from COVID-19. Input material: PBMCs or T cells enriched from blood (not recorded which). The genes are TRBV28 and TRBJ1-1, with unresolved D. CDR3 in amino acids: CASSTFPNTEAFF. The CDR3 DNA is TGTGCCAGCAGTACATTCCCAAACACTGAAGCTTTCTTT.